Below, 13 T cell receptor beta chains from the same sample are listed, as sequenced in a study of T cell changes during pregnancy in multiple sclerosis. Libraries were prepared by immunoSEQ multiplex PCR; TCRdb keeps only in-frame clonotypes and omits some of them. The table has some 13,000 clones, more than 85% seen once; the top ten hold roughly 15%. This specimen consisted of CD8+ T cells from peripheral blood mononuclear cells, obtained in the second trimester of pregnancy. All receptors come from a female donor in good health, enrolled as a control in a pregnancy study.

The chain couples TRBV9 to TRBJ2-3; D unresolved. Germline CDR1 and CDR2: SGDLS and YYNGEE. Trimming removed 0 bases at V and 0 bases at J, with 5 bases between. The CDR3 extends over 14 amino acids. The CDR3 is CASSVAGSTDTQYF. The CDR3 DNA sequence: TGTGCCAGCAGCGTAGCAGGCAGCACAGATACGCAGTATTTT.

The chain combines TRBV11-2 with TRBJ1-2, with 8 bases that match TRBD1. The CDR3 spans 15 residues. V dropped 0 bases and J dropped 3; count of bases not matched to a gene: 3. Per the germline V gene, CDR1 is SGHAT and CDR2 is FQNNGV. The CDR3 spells CASSLDTGGYYGYTF. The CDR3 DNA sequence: TGTGCCAGCAGCTTAGATACAGGGGGTTACTATGGCTACACCTTC.

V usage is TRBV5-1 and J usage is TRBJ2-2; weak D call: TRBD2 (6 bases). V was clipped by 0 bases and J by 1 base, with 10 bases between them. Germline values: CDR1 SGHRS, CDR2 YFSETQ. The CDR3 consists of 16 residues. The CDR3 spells CASSLDGSGNTGELFF. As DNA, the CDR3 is TGCGCCAGCAGCTTGGACGGGAGCGGGAACACCGGGGAGCTGTTTTTT.

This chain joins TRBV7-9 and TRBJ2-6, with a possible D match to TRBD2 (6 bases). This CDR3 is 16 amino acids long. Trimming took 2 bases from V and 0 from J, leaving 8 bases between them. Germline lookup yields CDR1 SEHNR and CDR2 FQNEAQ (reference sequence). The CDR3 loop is CASSLTGGSGANVLTF. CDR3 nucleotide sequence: TGTGCCAGCAGCTTAACCGGGGGCTCTGGGGCCAACGTCCTGACTTTC.

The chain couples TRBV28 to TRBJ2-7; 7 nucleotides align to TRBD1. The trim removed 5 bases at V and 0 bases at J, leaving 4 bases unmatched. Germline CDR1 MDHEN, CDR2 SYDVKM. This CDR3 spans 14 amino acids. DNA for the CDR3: TGTGCCAGCAGTCAAACAGGGGACTCCTACGAGCAGTACTTC. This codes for CASSQTGDSYEQYF.

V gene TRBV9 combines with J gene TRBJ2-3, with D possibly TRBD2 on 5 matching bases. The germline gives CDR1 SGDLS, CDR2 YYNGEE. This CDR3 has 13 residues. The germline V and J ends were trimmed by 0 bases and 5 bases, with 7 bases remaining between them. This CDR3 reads CASSVDAGDTQYF. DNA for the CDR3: TGTGCCAGCAGCGTAGATGCGGGAGATACGCAGTATTTT.

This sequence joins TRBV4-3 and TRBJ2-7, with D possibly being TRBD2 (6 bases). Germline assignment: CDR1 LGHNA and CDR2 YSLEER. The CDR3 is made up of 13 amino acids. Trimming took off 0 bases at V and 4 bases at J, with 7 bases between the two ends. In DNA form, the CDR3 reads TGCGCCAGCAGCCAAGATGGGGGGTACGAGCAGTACTTC. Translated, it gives CASSQDGGYEQYF.

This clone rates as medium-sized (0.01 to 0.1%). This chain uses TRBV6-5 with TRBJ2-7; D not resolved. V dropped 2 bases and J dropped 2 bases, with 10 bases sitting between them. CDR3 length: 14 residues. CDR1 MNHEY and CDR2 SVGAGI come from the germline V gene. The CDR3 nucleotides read TGTGCCAGCAGTTACGGCAGGAAACCCTACGAGCAGTACTTC. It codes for CASSYGRKPYEQYF.

CDR3 sequence: CASSVPGEIYGYTF. DNA for the CDR3: TGTGCCAGCAGCGTCCCGGGAGAAATCTATGGCTACACCTTC. This chain joins TRBV2 and TRBJ1-2; D ambiguous. V was cut by 6 bases and J by 4 bases, with 15 bases left in between. The CDR3 extends over 14 amino acids. Germline V gene lookup returns CDR1 SNHLY and CDR2 FYNNEI.

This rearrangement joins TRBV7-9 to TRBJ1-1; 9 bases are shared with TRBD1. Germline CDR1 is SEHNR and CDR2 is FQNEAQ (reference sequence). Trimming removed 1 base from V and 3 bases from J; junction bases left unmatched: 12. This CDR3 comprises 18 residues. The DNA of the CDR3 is TGTGCCAGCAGCTTAGTTCGGTTAACAGGGGGCCAGGACACTGAAGCTTTCTTT. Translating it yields CASSLVRLTGGQDTEAFF.

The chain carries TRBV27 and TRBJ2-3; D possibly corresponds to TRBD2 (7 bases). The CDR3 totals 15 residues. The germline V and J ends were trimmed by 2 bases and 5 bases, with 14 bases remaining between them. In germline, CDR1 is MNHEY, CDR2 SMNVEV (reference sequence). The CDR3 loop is CASSLGGGLRDTQYF. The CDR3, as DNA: TGTGCCAGCAGTTTAGGGGGGGGGCTTAGAGATACGCAGTATTTT.

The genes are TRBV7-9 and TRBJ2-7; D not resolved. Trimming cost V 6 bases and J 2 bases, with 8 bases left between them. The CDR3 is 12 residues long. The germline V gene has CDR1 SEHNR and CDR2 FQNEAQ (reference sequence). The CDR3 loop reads CASRSGTYEQYF. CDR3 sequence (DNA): TGTGCCAGCAGATCGGGTACCTACGAGCAGTACTTC.

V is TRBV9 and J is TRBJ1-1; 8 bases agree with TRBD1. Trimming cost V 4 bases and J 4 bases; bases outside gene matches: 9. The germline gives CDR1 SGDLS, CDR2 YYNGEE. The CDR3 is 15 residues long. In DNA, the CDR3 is TGTGCCAGCAGCCCAGCGGCAGGGGGCCTCACTGAAGCTTTCTTT. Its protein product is CASSPAAGGLTEAFF.